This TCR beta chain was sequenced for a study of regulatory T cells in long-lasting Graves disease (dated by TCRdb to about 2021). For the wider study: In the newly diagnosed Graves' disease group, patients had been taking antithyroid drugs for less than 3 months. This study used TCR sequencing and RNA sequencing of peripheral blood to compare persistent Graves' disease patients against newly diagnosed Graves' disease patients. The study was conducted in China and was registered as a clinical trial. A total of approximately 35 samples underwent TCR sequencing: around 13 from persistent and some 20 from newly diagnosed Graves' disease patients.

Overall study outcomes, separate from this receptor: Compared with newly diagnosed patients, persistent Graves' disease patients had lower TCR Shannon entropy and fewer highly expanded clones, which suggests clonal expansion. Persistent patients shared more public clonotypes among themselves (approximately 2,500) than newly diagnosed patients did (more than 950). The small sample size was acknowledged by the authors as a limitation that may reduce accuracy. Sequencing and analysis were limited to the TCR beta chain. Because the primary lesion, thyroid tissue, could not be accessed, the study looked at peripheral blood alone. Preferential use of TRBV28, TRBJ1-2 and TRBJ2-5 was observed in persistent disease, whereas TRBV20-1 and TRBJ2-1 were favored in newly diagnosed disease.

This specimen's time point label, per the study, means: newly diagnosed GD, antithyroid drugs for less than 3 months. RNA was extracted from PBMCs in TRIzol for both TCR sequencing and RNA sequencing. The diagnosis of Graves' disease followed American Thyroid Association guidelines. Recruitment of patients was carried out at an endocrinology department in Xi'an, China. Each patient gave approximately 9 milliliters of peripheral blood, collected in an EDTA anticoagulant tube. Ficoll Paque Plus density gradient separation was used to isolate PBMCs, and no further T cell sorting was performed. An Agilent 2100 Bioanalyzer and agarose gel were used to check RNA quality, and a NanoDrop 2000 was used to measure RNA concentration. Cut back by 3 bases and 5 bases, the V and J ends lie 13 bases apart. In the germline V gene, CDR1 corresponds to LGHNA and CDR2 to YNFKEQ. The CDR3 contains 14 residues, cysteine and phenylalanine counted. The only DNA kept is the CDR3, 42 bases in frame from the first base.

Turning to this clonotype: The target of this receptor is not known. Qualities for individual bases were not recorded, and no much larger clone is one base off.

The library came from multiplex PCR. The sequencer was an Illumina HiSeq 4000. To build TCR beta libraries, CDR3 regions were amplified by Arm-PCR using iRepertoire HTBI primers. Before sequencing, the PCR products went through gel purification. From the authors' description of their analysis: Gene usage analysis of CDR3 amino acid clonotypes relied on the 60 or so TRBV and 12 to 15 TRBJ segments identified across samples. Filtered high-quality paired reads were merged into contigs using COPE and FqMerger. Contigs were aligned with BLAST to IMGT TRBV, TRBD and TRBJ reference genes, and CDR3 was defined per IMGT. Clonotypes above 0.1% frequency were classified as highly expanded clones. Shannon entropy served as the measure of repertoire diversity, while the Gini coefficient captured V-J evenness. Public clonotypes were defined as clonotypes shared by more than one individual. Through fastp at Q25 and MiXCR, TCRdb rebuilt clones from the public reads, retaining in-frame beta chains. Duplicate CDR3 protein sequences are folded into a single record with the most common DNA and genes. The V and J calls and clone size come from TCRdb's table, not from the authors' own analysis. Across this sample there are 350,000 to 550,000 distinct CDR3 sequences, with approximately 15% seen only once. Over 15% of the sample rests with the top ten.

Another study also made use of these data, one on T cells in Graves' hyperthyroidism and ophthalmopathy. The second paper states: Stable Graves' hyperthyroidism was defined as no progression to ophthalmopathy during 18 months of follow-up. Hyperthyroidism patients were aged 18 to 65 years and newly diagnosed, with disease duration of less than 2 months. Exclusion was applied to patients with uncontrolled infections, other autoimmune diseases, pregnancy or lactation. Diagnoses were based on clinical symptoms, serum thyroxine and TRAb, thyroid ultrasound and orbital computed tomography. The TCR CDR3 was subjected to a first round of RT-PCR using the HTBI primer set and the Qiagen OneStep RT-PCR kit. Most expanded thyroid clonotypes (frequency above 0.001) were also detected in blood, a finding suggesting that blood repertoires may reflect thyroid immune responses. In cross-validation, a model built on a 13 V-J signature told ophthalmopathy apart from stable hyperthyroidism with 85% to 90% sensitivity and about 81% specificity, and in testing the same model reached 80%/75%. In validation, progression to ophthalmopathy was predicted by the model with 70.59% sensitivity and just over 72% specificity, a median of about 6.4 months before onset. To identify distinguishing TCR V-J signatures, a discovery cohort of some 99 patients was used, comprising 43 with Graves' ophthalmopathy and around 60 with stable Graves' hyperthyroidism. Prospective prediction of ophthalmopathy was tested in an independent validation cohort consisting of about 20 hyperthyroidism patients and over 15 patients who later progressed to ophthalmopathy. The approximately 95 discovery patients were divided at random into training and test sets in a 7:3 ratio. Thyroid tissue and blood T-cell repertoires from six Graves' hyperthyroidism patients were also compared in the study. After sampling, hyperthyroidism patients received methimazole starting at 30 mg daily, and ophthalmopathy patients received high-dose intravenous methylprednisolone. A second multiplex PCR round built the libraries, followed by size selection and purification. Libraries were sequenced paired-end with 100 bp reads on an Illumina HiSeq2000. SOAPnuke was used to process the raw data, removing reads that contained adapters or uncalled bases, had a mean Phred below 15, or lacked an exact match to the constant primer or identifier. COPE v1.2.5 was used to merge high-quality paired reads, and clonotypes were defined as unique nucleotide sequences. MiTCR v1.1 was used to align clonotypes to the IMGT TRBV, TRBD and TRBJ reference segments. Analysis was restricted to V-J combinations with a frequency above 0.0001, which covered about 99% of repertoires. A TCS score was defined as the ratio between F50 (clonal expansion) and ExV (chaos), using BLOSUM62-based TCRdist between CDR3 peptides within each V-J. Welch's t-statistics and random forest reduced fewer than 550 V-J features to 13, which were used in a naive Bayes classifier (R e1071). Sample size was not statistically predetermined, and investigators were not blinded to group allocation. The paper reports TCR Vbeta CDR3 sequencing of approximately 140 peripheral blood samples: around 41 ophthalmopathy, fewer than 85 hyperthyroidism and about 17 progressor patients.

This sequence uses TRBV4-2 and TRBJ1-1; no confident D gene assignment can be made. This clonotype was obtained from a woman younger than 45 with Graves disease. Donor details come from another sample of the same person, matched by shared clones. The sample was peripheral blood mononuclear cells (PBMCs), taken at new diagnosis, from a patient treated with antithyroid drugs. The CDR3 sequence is CASSQGLAGTEAFF. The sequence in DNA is TGTGCCAGCAGCCAGGGTCTCGCTGGGACTGAAGCTTTCTTT.